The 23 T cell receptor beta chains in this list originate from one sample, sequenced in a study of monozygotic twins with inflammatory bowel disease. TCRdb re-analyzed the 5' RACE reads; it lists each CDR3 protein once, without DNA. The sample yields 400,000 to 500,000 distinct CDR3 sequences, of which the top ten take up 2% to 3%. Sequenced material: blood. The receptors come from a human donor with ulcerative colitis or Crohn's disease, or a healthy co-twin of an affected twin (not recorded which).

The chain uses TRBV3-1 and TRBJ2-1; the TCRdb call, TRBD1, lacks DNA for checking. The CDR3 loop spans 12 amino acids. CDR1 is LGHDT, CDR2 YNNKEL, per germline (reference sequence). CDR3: CASSAPGTMLFF.

CDR3 amino acids: CASSRGSNSPLHF. V and J are TRBV7-9 and TRBJ1-6; TCRdb's D call, TRBD1, is unchecked because there is no DNA. The CDR3 loop spans 13 amino acids. Germline CDR1 SEHNR, CDR2 FQNEAQ (reference sequence).

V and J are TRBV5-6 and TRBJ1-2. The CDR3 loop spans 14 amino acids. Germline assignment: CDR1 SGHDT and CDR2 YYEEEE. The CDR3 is CASSLRRAVYGYTF.

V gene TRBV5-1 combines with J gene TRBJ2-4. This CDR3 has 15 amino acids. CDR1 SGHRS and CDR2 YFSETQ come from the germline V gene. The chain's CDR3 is CASSFTLMEKNIQYF.

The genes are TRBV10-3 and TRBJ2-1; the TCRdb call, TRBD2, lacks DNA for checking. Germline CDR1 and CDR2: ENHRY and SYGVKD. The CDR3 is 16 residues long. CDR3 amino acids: CAISESGTSAYNEQFF.

CDR3 sequence reads: CASSEGQGGTYHEQYF. V is TRBV4-2 and J is TRBJ2-7; TCRdb proposes TRBD1, but this gene call is untestable without DNA. Germline assignment: CDR1 LGHNA and CDR2 YNFKEQ. This CDR3 has 16 amino acids.

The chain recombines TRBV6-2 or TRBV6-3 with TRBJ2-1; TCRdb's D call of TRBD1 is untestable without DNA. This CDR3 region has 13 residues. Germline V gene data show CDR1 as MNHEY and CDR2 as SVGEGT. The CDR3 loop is CASSFGPLVGQFF.

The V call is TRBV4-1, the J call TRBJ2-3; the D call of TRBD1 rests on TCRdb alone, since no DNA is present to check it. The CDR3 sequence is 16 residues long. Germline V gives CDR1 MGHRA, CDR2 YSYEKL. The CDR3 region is CASSLEGGTGTDTQYF.

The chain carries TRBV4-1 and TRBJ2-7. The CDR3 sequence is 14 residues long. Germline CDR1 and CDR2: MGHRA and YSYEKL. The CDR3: CASSPKALDYEQYF.

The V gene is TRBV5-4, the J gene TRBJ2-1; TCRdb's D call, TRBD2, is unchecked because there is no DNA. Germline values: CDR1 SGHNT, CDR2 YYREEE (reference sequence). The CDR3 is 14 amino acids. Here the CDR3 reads CASGGLADYNEQFF.

CDR3 sequence reads: CASSSFPILPTTGEYGYTF. The V gene is TRBV5-1, the J gene TRBJ1-2; without DNA, the TCRdb call of TRBD1 cannot be checked. Germline CDR1 SGHRS, CDR2 YFSETQ. The CDR3 length is 19 residues.

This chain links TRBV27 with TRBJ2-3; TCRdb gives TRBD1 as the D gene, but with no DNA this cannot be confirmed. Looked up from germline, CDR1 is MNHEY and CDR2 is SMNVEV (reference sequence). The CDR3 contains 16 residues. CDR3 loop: CASSPNGGRVGDTQYF.

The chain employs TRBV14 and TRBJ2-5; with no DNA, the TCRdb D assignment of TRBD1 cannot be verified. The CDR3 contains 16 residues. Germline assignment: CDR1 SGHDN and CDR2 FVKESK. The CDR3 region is CASSQEGAARAETQYF.

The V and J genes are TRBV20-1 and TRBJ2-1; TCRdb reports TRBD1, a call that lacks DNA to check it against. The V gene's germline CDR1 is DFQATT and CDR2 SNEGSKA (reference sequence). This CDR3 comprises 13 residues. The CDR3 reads CSATGGQRGEQFF.

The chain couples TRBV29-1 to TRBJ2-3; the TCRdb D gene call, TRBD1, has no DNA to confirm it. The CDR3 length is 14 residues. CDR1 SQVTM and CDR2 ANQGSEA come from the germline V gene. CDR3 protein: CSVEQGASTDTQYF.

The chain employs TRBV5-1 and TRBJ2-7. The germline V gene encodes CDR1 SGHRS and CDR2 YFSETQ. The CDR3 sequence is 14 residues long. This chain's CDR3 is CASSLSGDAYEQYF.

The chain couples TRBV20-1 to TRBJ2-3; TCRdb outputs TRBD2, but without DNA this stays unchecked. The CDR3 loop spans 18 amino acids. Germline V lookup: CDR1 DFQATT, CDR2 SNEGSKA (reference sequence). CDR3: CSASGWSVAEGTTDTQYF.

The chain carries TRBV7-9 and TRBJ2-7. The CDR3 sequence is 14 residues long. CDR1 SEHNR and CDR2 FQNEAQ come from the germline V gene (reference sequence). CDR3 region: CASSLAGRVNEQYF.

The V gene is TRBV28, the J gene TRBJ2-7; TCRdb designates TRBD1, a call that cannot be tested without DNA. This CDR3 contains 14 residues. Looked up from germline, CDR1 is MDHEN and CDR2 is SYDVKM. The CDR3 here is CASRPPQGREFLYF.

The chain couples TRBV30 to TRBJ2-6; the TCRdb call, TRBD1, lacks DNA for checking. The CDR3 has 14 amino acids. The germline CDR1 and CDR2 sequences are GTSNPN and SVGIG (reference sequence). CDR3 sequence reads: CAKGGVSGANVLTF.

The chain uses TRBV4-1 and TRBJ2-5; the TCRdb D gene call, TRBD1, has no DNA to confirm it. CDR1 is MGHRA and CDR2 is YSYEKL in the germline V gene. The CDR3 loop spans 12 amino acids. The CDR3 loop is CASGDSEETQYF.

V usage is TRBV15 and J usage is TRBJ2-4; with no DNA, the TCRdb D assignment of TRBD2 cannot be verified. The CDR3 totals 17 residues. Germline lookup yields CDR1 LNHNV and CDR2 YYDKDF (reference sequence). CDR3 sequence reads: CATSRDPGRARPYIQYF.

CDR3 protein: CASSQYRVSGGNTIYF. This chain links TRBV4-3 with TRBJ1-3; the TCRdb call, TRBD1, lacks DNA for checking. The CDR3 covers 16 residues. Germline CDR1 reads LGHNA; CDR2 reads YSLEER.